The entry below gives a single TCR beta chain sequence along with its context. Germline V gene data show CDR1 as SGHTA and CDR2 as FQGTGA. CDR3 length equals 13 residues. The V end was cut by 5 bases, the J end by 2 bases, with 9 bases between. This sample was taken from a study of control samples from healthy donors and cancer patients. Produced via immunoSEQ multiplex PCR; TCRdb's table is partial and in-frame only. Of fewer than 110,000 clones in the sample, about 89% were seen once. The TCR sequence derives from a man aged 55 to 70 with lung cancer. The sample comprised PBMCs. This rearrangement joins TRBV7-3 to TRBJ2-5, with D hard to call. The DNA of the CDR3 is TGTGCCAGCAGCAATTACCGTCAAGAGACCCAGTACTTC. Translation gives CASSNYRQETQYF. Full variable domain (outside the CDR3, taken from reference TRBV7-3 and TRBJ2-5): GAGVSQTPSNKVTEKGKYVELRCDPISGHTALYWYRQSLGQGPEFLIYFQGTGAADDSGLPNDRFFAVRPEGSVSTLKIQRTERGDSAVYLCASSNYRQETQYFGPGTRLLVL.